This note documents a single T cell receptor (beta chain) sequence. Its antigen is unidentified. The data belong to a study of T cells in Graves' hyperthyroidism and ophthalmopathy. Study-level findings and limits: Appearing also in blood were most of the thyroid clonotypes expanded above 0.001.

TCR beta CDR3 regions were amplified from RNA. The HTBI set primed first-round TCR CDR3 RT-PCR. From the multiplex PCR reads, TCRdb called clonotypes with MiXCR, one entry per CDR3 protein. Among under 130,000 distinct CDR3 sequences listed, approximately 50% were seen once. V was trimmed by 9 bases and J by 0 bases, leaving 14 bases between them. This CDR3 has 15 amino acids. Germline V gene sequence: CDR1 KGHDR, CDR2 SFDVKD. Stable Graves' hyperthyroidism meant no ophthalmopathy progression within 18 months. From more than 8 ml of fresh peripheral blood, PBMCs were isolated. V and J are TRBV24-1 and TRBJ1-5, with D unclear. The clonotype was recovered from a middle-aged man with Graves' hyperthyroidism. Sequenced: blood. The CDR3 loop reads CATPRGHYSNQPQHF. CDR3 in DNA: TGTGCCACCCCCCGGGGTCACTATAGCAATCAGCCCCAGCATTTT.